These 7 T cell receptor beta chains came from one sample sequenced in a study. TCRdb itself ran the RT-PCR reads through MiXCR, one entry per CDR3 protein. The sample includes hundreds of thousands of distinct CDR3 sequences, 12% to 15% of them seen just once. The material sequenced was memory CD4+ T cells from blood. All receptors derive from a female donor in good health, serving as a healthy control.

This clonotype was seen only a few times. This sequence joins TRBV20-1 and TRBJ2-6, with D possibly being TRBD2 (7 bases). V was pared by 3 bases and J by 2 bases, with 26 bases between. Germline V gives CDR1 DFQATT, CDR2 SNEGSKA (reference sequence). The CDR3 extends over 20 amino acids. The chain's CDR3 is CSASRPGGQEGWPGANVLTF. The CDR3 DNA reads TGCAGTGCTAGTCGGCCCGGGGGGCAGGAAGGCTGGCCTGGGGCCAACGTCCTGACTTTC.

V gene TRBV20-1 combines with J gene TRBJ2-3, with 9 nucleotides matching TRBD2. Germline assignment: CDR1 DFQATT and CDR2 SNEGSKA (reference sequence). The CDR3 contains 14 residues. V lost 3 bases and J lost 3; bases outside the gene matches: 4. The CDR3 DNA is TGCAGTGCTAGGCGGGAGGGCCGTACAGATACGCAGTATTTT. As protein: CSARREGRTDTQYF.

J is TRBJ1-2 and V is TRBV28; D possibly corresponds to TRBD1 (6 bases). V lost 2 bases to trimming and J lost 5 bases, with 12 bases between them. Germline V gives CDR1 MDHEN, CDR2 SYDVKM. The CDR3 is 14 amino acids. CDR3 sequence: CASSLRGSRYGYTF. The CDR3 DNA sequence: TGTGCCAGCAGTTTAAGGGGGTCTAGATATGGCTACACCTTC.

This clonotype appeared once. The gene calls are TRBV5-1 and TRBJ1-3, with TRBD1 identical over 7 bases. The CDR3 runs 17 residues. Germline-derived CDR1 and CDR2 are SGHRS and YFSETQ. V was clipped by 0 bases and J by 3 bases; unmatched bases: 9. The CDR3 sequence is CASSLAGMTGLGNTIYF. The CDR3 bases are TGCGCCAGCAGCTTGGCCGGTATGACAGGGCTTGGAAACACCATATATTTT.

This rearrangement joins TRBV28 to TRBJ2-7, with D perhaps assigned TRBD1 or TRBD2 (5 bases each). Trimming removed 4 bases from V and 1 base from J, with 14 bases in between. The CDR3 has 15 amino acids. Germline V gene sequence: CDR1 MDHEN, CDR2 SYDVKM. For the CDR3, the DNA is TGTGCCAGCAGTTCCCCCAGAGAGGGGTCCTACGAGCAGTACTTC. Protein sequence: CASSSPREGSYEQYF.

This clonotype has at least ten counts. The chain has TRBV20-1 and TRBJ1-1, with D tentatively TRBD1 (5 bases). This CDR3 is 13 amino acids long. With 6 bases removed from V and 2 bases from J, the gap between germline ends came to 13 bases. CDR1 is DFQATT, CDR2 SNEGSKA, per germline (reference sequence). CDR3 DNA: TGCAGTGCCCCCCGACAGACCAACACTGAAGCTTTCTTT. Residues: CSAPRQTNTEAFF.

This clonotype was seen a handful of times. The chain links TRBV27 to TRBJ2-3; D is perhaps TRBD2 (5 bases). V shed 6 bases and J shed 4 bases, with 14 bases lying between them. Germline V gene data show CDR1 as MNHEY and CDR2 as SMNVEV (reference sequence). This CDR3 region has 14 residues. The chain's CDR3 is CASSRGDRSDTQYF. CDR3 coding DNA: TGTGCCAGCAGCCGGGGTGATCGGTCAGATACGCAGTATTTT.